This TCR beta chain was captured by sequencing in a study of Graves' ophthalmopathy and Graves' hyperthyroidism. V lost 0 bases, J lost 4 bases, and 13 bases lay in between. The CDR3 sequence is 15 residues long. CDR1 SGHRS and CDR2 YFSETQ come from the germline V gene. From RNA, the CDR3 regions of TCR beta chains were amplified and sequenced. Investigators did first-round RT-PCR with HTBI primers, then second-round multiplex PCR. Using its own MiXCR run on the multiplex PCR reads, TCRdb lists one record per CDR3 protein. The sample consists of some 250,000 distinct CDR3 sequences, less than 55% of them appearing once.

This receptor was identified in an adult man with Graves' ophthalmopathy. Sequencing was done on a sample of peripheral blood. The gene calls are TRBV5-1 and TRBJ1-1; D is perhaps TRBD1 (5 bases). In nucleotides, the CDR3 is TGCGCCAGCAGCTTGGATGCAGGGTCTGTCACTGAAGCTTTCTTT. Amino acid sequence: CASSLDAGSVTEAFF.